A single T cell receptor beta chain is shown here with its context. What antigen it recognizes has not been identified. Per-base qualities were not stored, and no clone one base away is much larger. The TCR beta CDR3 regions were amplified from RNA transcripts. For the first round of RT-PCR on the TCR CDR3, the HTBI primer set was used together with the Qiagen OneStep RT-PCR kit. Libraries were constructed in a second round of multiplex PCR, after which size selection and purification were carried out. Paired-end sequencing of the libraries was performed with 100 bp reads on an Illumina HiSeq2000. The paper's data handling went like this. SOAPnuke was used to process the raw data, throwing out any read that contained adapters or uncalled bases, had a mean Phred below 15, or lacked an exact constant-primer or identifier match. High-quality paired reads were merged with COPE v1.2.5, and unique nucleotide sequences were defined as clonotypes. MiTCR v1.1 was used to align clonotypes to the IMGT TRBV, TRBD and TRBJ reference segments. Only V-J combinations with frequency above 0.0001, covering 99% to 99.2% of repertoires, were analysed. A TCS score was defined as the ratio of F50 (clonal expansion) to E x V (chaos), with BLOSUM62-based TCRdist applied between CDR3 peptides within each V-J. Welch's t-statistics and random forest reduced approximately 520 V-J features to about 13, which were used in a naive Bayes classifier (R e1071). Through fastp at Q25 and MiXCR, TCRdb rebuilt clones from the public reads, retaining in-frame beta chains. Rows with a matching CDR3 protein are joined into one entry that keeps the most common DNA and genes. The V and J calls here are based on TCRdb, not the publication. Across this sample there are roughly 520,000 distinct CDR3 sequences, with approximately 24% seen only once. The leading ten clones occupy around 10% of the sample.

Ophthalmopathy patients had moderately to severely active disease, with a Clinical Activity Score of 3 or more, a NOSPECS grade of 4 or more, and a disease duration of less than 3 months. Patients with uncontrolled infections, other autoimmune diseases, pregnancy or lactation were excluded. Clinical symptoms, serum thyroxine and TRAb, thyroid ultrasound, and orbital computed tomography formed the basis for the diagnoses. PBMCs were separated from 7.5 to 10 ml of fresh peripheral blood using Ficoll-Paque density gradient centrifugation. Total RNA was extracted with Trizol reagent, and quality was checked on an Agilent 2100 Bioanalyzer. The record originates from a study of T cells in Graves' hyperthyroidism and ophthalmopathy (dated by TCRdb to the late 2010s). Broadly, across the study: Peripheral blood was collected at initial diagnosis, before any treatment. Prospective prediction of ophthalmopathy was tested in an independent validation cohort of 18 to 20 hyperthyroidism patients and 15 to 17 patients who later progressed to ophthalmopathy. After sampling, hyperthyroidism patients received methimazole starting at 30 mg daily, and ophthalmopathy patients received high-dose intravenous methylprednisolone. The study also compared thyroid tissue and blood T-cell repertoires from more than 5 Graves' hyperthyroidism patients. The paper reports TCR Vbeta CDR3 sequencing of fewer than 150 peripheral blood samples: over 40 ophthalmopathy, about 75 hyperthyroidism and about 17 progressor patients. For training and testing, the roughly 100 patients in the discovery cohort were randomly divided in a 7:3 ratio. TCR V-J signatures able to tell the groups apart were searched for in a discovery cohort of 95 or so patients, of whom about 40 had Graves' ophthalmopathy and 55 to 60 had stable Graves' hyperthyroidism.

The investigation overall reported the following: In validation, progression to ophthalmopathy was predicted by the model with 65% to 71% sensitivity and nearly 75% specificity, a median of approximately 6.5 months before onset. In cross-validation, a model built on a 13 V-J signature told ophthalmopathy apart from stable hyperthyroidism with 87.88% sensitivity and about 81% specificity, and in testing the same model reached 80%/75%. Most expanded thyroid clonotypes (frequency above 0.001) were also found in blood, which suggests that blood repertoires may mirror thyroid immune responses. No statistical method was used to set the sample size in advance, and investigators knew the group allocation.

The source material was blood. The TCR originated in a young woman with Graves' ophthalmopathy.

The CDR3 is CAIIDRISEAFF. The nucleotide sequence is given as TGTGCCATCATCGACCGAATCTCTGAAGCTTTCTTT. The chain links TRBV10-3 with TRBJ1-1; the D gene lacks a confident call. Including cysteine and phenylalanine, the CDR3 has 12 amino acids. Solely the CDR3 DNA is kept, with 36 bases framed from the first base. Cut back by 7 bases and 6 bases, the V and J ends lie 12 bases apart. CDR1 is given as ENHRY and CDR2 as SYGVKD, both from the germline V gene.